A selection of T cell receptor beta chains follows, all from one sample in a study of blood T cells in healthy people across ages. One entry per CDR3 protein, called by TCRdb with MiXCR from the 5' RACE reads. The profile shows hundreds of thousands of distinct CDR3 sequences, approximately 51% of them singletons. Sequencing used blood. Receptors were obtained from a man aged 60 to 69 in good health. Each CDR3 is given with its conserved first and last residue. The D gene is left open where the match is weak. The size entry is marked missing in some rows and otherwise reads once, few, many or a size class.

size	D	length	V	J	CDR3	DNA
.	.	11	TRBV20-1	TRBJ2-3	CSAGLTDTQYF	TGCAGTGCCGGCCTCACAGATACGCAGTATTTT
.	TRBD1	14	TRBV5-1	TRBJ1-2	CASSLEQGDPGYTF	TGCGCCAGCAGCTTGGAACAGGGGGATCCTGGCTACACCTTC
few	.	14	TRBV7-2	TRBJ2-5	CASSPRRVQETQYF	TGTGCCAGCAGCCCCCGTAGGGTCCAAGAGACCCAGTACTTC
.	TRBD2	15	TRBV2	TRBJ2-5	CASTLGAGGPETQYF	TGTGCCAGCACCCTAGGAGCGGGGGGCCCAGAGACCCAGTACTTC
few	.	12	TRBV20-1	TRBJ1-2	CSARGLRDGYTF	TGCAGTGCCAGGGGATTGAGGGATGGCTACACCTTC
many	.	15	TRBV11-2	TRBJ2-3	CASSLEGAGADTQYF	TGTGCCAGCAGCTTAGAGGGGGCTGGGGCAGATACGCAGTATTTT
.	TRBD1	14	TRBV29-1	TRBJ1-1	CSVEGQGAFAEAFF	TGCAGCGTTGAAGGACAGGGGGCTTTCGCTGAAGCTTTCTTT
.	.	14	TRBV30	TRBJ2-3	CAWRKQTGTDTQYF	TGTGCCTGGAGGAAACAGACAGGCACAGATACGCAGTATTTT
.	.	14	TRBV3-1	TRBJ1-2	CASSQSRSPLGYTF	TGTGCCAGCAGCCAATCCCGGAGCCCCCTTGGCTACACCTTC
.	TRBD1	15	TRBV7-3	TRBJ2-5	CASSRTGGEGETQYF	TGTGCCAGCAGCAGAACAGGGGGCGAAGGGGAGACCCAGTACTTC
.	TRBD1	13	TRBV2	TRBJ1-2	CARGDRADYGYTF	TGTGCCAGGGGGGACAGGGCGGACTATGGCTACACCTTC
.	.	13	TRBV29-1	TRBJ1-2	CSVGPRGNYGYTF	TGCAGCGTTGGGCCCAGGGGTAACTATGGCTACACCTTC
few	.	13	TRBV2	TRBJ2-7	CASSVDLAYEQYF	TGTGCCAGCAGTGTAGACCTCGCCTACGAGCAGTACTTC
.	TRBD2	15	TRBV6-6	TRBJ2-7	CASSQRAGEAAEQYF	TGTGCCAGCAGCCAACGAGCGGGAGAGGCGGCCGAGCAGTACTTC
.	TRBD2	15	TRBV18	TRBJ2-1	CASSLSGGRNNEQFF	TGTGCCAGCTCCCTGTCGGGGGGAAGGAACAATGAGCAGTTCTTC
.	TRBD1	14	TRBV15	TRBJ2-5	CATSRDRGPETQYF	TGTGCCACCAGCAGGGACAGGGGGCCGGAGACCCAGTACTTC
once	.	16	TRBV10-3	TRBJ2-7	CAISESGRVTDNEQYF	TGTGCCATCAGTGAGTCCGGGCGGGTGACTGACAATGAGCAGTACTTC
few	.	13	TRBV30	TRBJ2-7	CAWRGASAYEQYF	TGTGCCTGGAGGGGTGCATCGGCCTACGAGCAGTACTTC
.	.	14	TRBV5-1	TRBJ2-1	CASSPGRGYNGQFF	TGCGCCAGCAGCCCGGGCAGGGGCTACAATGGGCAGTTCTTC
.	TRBD2	18	TRBV28	TRBJ2-1	CASSHMRTSGALDNEQFF	TGTGCCAGCAGTCACATGAGGACTAGCGGGGCTCTTGACAATGAGCAGTTCTTC
many	.	14	TRBV7-9	TRBJ2-1	CASRRRTGDNEQFF	TGTGCCAGCAGAAGACGCACGGGAGACAATGAGCAGTTCTTC
few	.	15	TRBV5-1	TRBJ1-2	CASSLSSREPYGYTF	TGCGCCAGCAGCTTGTCTTCTAGGGAACCCTATGGCTACACCTTC
.	.	12	TRBV24-1	TRBJ2-1	CATGAVYNEQFF	TGTGCCACCGGGGCAGTTTACAATGAGCAGTTCTTC
.	TRBD2	14	TRBV27	TRBJ2-7	CASSGTSRSYEQYF	TGTGCCAGCAGTGGGACTAGCCGCTCCTACGAGCAGTACTTC
.	TRBD2	14	TRBV20-1	TRBJ2-1	CSARPGTSGTRWFF	TGCAGTGCTAGGCCCGGGACTAGCGGGACTCGGTGGTTCTTC
.	.	14	TRBV28	TRBJ2-3	CASSWDGQTDTQYF	TGTGCCAGCAGTTGGGACGGCCAGACAGATACGCAGTATTTT
many	TRBD1	14	TRBV29-1	TRBJ2-5	CSATNRGRKETQYF	TGCAGCGCCACCAACAGGGGCCGCAAAGAGACCCAGTACTTC
few	.	14	TRBV3-1	TRBJ2-6	CASSQDPGANVLTF	TGTGCCAGCAGCCAAGATCCTGGGGCCAACGTCCTGACTTTC
.	TRBD1	12	TRBV28	TRBJ1-5	CASSNPTGVQHF	TGTGCCAGCAGCAACCCGACAGGGGTCCAGCATTTT
.	.	15	TRBV20-1	TRBJ2-1	CSARIVGQGYNEQFF	TGCAGTGCTAGAATCGTCGGGCAGGGGTACAATGAGCAGTTCTTC
few	.	19	TRBV25-1	TRBJ2-3	CATRRPQGWWRRVADTQYF	TGTGCCACCCGTCGACCTCAGGGTTGGTGGCGCCGGGTGGCAGATACGCAGTATTTT
.	TRBD1	15	TRBV11-2	TRBJ1-2	CASSLPGNRGAGYTF	TGTGCCAGCAGCTTACCCGGGAACAGGGGCGCTGGCTACACCTTC
.	.	17	TRBV10-3	TRBJ2-3	CAISAGLTPTSTDTQYF	TGTGCCATCAGTGCTGGACTAACCCCTACCAGCACAGATACGCAGTATTTT
.	.	14	TRBV12-3/TRBV12-4	TRBJ2-1	CASAGGPSYNEQFF	TGTGCCAGCGCTGGGGGCCCTTCCTACAATGAGCAGTTCTTC
few	TRBD2	18	TRBV4-2	TRBJ2-1	CASSQDLLAGVGYNEQFF	TGTGCCAGCAGCCAAGATTTACTAGCGGGAGTTGGTTACAATGAGCAGTTCTTC
.	.	14	TRBV6-6	TRBJ2-7	CASSSVGQLYEQYF	TGTGCCAGCAGTTCAGTGGGACAACTCTACGAGCAGTACTTC
once	.	15	TRBV7-9	TRBJ2-1	CASSFPSVTGVVQFF	TGTGCCAGCAGCTTCCCCTCTGTGACGGGGGTTGTGCAGTTCTTC
.	.	15	TRBV6-2/TRBV6-3	TRBJ2-3	CASSYGPRETDTQYF	TGTGCCAGCAGTTACGGCCCTCGGGAGACAGATACGCAGTATTTT
.	.	14	TRBV2	TRBJ1-1	CASTIGQSNTEAFF	TGTGCCAGCACCATCGGACAGAGTAACACTGAAGCTTTCTTT
few	TRBD2	19	TRBV7-2	TRBJ2-7	CASSSRLAGAPQSSYEQYF	TGTGCCAGCAGCTCTCGACTAGCGGGAGCGCCTCAGAGCTCCTACGAGCAGTACTTC
.	.	13	TRBV10-3	TRBJ2-5	CAARPGDRETQYF	TGTGCCGCCCGCCCGGGAGATAGGGAGACCCAGTACTTC
.	.	15	TRBV9	TRBJ2-3	CASSVTSRSTDTQYF	TGTGCCAGCAGCGTAACTAGCCGGAGCACAGATACGCAGTATTTT
few	.	14	TRBV3-1	TRBJ2-5	CASSRRTDRETQYF	TGTGCCAGCAGCCGCAGGACGGATCGGGAGACCCAGTACTTC
.	.	15	TRBV20-1	TRBJ1-6	CSARDQSGSNSPLHF	TGCAGTGCTAGAGATCAGAGTGGGAGTAATTCACCCCTCCACTTT
many	.	12	TRBV4-1	TRBJ1-2	CASSQVGGGYTF	TGCGCCAGCAGCCAAGTTGGGGGTGGCTACACCTTC
.	.	13	TRBV12-3/TRBV12-4	TRBJ1-5	CASSLGYWEPQHF	TGTGCCAGCAGTTTAGGGTATTGGGAACCCCAGCATTTT
.	.	14	TRBV20-1	TRBJ1-4	CSARRGIPNEKLFF	TGCAGTGCTAGACGGGGGATTCCTAATGAAAAACTGTTTTTT
few	TRBD2	17	TRBV3-1	TRBJ2-3	CASSHPALAGGPDTQYF	TGTGCCAGCAGCCACCCCGCTCTAGCGGGAGGGCCAGATACGCAGTATTTT
.	TRBD2	18	TRBV20-1	TRBJ2-1	CSARDLSKGLRYINEQFF	TGCAGTGCTAGAGATTTGAGCAAGGGACTAAGATACATCAATGAGCAGTTCTTC
few	.	14	TRBV9	TRBJ2-5	CASSVEGGQETQYF	TGTGCCAGCAGCGTAGAGGGGGGGCAAGAGACCCAGTACTTC